This record concerns one T cell receptor beta chain sequence. The antigen remains undetermined. With a J-beta primer mix and a sample-barcoded 5' primer, a second PCR ran 7 to 11 cycles. TCRdb fed the 5' RACE reads into MiXCR, producing one record per CDR3 protein. The sample includes approximately 800,000 distinct CDR3 sequences, around 25% of them seen just once. Germline CDR1 and CDR2: SQVTM and ANQGSEA. This CDR3 comprises 13 residues. With V trimmed by 2 bases and J by 3 bases, 4 bases remained unmatched. This sample was taken from a study of blood T cells in healthy people across ages. Whole-study results and caveats: Estimated diversity across one million T cells was deemed an underestimate.

The same specimen was also included in a second study, on T cells of mothers and their children.

Material for sequencing was blood. This chain uses TRBV29-1 with TRBJ2-7, with TRBD1 matching over 7 bases. The sequence came from a boy aged 5-17 years in good health. CDR3 protein: CSVERQGDYEQYF. CDR3 coding DNA: TGCAGCGTTGAAAGACAGGGCGACTACGAGCAGTACTTC.